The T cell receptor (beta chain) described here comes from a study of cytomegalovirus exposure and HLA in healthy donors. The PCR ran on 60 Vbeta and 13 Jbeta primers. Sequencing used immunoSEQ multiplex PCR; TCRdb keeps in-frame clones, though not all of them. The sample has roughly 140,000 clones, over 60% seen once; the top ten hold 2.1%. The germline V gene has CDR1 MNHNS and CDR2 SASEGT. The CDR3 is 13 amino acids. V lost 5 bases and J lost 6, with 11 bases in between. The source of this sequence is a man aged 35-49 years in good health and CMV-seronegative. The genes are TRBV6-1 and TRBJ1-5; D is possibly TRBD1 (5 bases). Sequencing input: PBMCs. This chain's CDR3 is CASSSAGIQPQHF. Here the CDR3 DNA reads TGTGCCAGCAGTTCGGCAGGGATTCAGCCCCAGCATTTT.